The rows below give T cell receptor beta chains drawn from one sample of a study of a mutant IDH1 vaccine in newly diagnosed glioma. Measured with immunoSEQ multiplex PCR; TCRdb has only the in-frame clones, and not every one. The table lists roughly 99,000 clones, 80% to 90% of them singletons, with approximately 0.58% in the top ten. The material was PBMCs, obtained from a glioma patient treated with radiotherapy, temozolomide or both. The receptors were sampled from a woman aged 50 to 65 with glioma. Each CDR3 is given with its conserved first and last residue. A D gene is named only where the DNA matches it firmly.

V,D,CDR3
TRBV7-9,-,CASSLTRNEQFF
TRBV5-4,TRBD2,CASSSGPGGETQYF
TRBV11-2,TRBD1,CASRRAGTGALEQYF
TRBV5-1,-,CASAGGVGEKLFF
TRBV10-3,-,CAISEFGDTQYF
TRBV28,TRBD2,CASSLPLGRADEQFF
TRBV19,-,CASSIGGGSSTEAFF
TRBV13,-,CASSLGVAGNSPLHF
TRBV2,-,CASSEYGVGSPLHF
TRBV15,TRBD1,CATSPQGTANTEAFF
TRBV7-9,TRBD2,CASSPTSGGGSDTQYF
TRBV7-9,TRBD1,CASTRDRETGELFF
TRBV30,-,CAWMRGSNSPLHF
TRBV15,-,CATSRSGYNSPLHF
TRBV6-1,-,CASSTKGGNSPLHF
TRBV6-1,-,CASSETSKWTLNTEAFF
TRBV11-1,-,CASSSYTGSYEQYF
TRBV23-1,TRBD2,CASIFLTSCNNEQFF
TRBV7-3,TRBD1,CASSLGTGASLSSYEQYF
TRBV7-9,-,CASSSHDSNIQYF
TRBV2,-,CASSVGQPQHF
TRBV30,-,CASSPGTKNIQYF
TRBV7-8,TRBD2,CASSLGFGLAGFRTTDTQYF
TRBV7-3,-,CASSLSGGNTEAFF
TRBV30,-,CAWARNTEAFF
TRBV7-8,-,CASSPRGGMNTEAFF
TRBV6-5,TRBD1,CASSAPGTGKETQYF
TRBV5-1,TRBD2,CASTGGRPYNEQFF
TRBV14,-,CASSQDNGYTDTQYF
TRBV2,TRBD2,CASSGAAGGNTGELFF
TRBV19,TRBD2,CASSILAGHTGELFF
TRBV10-2,-,CASSDPSLAKNIQYF
TRBV5-1,TRBD1,CASSLTQGAGETQYF
TRBV18,TRBD1,CASSPPGTGGDGYTF
TRBV18,-,CASSPGQGLSNSPLHF
TRBV10-2,TRBD1,CASRDRGPSTEAFF
TRBV19,TRBD1,CASSTEPTGGRETQYF
TRBV29-1,TRBD1,CSVGTGDNQPQHF
TRBV19,-,CASSLPDSFPLF
TRBV5-4,TRBD1,CASSFTGEWGTEAFF
TRBV5-1,-,CASSLEGGPYTGELFF
TRBV19,-,CASSIFLRGTDTQYF
TRBV6-1,TRBD1,CASSDRAGNTIYF
TRBV6-6,-,CASSREADYGYTF
TRBV5-1,TRBD2,CASSSTSGTREQYF
TRBV7-9,-,CASRPTTSGANVLTF
TRBV6-5,-,CATSNSVYEQYF
TRBV11-2,-,CASSSRGGEWSEQFF